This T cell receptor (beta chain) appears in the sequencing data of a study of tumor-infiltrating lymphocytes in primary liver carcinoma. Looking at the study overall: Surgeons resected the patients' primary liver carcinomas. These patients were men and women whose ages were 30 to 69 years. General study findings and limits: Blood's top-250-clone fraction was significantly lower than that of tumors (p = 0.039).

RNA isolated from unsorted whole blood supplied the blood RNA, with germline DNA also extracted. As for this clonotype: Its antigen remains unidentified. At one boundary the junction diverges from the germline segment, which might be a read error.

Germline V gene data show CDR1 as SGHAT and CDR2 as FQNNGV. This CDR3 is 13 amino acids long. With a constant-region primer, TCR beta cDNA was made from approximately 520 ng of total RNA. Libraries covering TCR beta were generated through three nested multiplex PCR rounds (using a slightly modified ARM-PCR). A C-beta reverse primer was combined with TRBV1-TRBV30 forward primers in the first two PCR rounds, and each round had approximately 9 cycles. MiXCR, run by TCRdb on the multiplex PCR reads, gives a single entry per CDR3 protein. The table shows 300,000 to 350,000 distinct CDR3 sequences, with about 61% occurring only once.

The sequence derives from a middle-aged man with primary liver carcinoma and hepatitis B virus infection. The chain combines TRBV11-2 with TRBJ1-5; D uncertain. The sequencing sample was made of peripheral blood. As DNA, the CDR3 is TGTGCCAACAGCTTGACTCTGGGTCAGCCCCAGCATTTT. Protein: CANSLTLGQPQHF.